These 10 T cell receptor beta chains came from one sample sequenced in a study of blood T cell repertoires in COVID-19. Generated by immunoSEQ multiplex PCR, the TCRdb table keeps only in-frame clones and is missing some. This sample yields approximately 130,000 clones, of which 70% to 90% are seen a single time; roughly 3.9% belongs to the top ten. Sample: peripheral blood. The receptors shown here come from a man in his sixties with acute or convalescent COVID-19.

In regard to this clone: The sample holds other DNA sequences that translate to the same CDR3. This chain links TRBV6-1 with TRBJ2-7, with D maybe TRBD2 (5 bases). The CDR3 runs to 15 residues. Trimming removed 0 bases at V and 0 bases at J, with 9 bases between. Germline loops: CDR1 MNHNS, CDR2 SASEGT. Here the CDR3 reads CASSEAPGSSYEQYF. The CDR3 bases are TGTGCCAGCAGTGAAGCGCCGGGGAGCTCCTACGAGCAGTACTTC.

This sequence joins TRBV27 and TRBJ1-1; no definite D call. The CDR3 totals 17 residues. V lost 2 bases, J lost 0 bases, and 16 bases lay in between. The V gene's germline CDR1 is MNHEY and CDR2 SMNVEV (reference sequence). CDR3 amino acids: CASSLREGMSLNTEAFF. CDR3 nucleotides: TGTGCCAGCAGTTTACGAGAGGGTATGTCCTTGAACACTGAAGCTTTCTTT.

This clone has just one count. The rearrangement uses TRBV19 and TRBJ2-3, with D perhaps matching TRBD1 (5 bases). CDR1 is LNHDA and CDR2 is SQIVND in the germline V gene (reference sequence). V was trimmed by 3 bases and J by 5 bases, leaving 18 bases between them. This CDR3 comprises 16 residues. The chain's CDR3 is CASSIWADRILDTQYF. The CDR3 DNA reads as TGTGCCAGTAGTATTTGGGCTGACAGAATACTAGATACGCAGTATTTT.

J is TRBJ2-2 and V is TRBV28; D is unclear. The CDR3 contains 12 residues. Trimming removed 5 bases from V and 5 bases from J, with 6 bases in between. Per germline, CDR1 MDHEN and CDR2 SYDVKM. CDR3 DNA sequence: TGTGCCAGCAGTCCCCAAACCGGGGAGCTGTTTTTT. This sequence encodes CASSPQTGELFF.

The chain joins TRBV7-3 to TRBJ2-3; unclear D gene. CDR1 is SGHTA, CDR2 FQGTGA, per germline. Deletions cut 2 bases from V and 0 bases from J, with 6 bases between. This CDR3 has 14 amino acids. The CDR3: CASSLPSSTDTQYF. The CDR3 nucleotides are TGTGCCAGCAGCTTACCGTCGAGCACAGATACGCAGTATTTT.

The chain combines TRBV5-1 with TRBJ2-1; weak D call: TRBD2 (6 bases). The V end was cut by 0 bases, the J end by 7 bases, with 14 bases between. Germline loops: CDR1 SGHRS, CDR2 YFSETQ. CDR3 size: 15 residues. CDR3 sequence reads: CASSLAGTHGNEQFF. CDR3 nucleotide sequence: TGCGCCAGCAGCTTGGCCGGGACTCACGGGAATGAGCAGTTCTTC.

The chain employs TRBV7-2 and TRBJ2-1; 8 nucleotides line up with TRBD2. This CDR3 comprises 16 residues. Germline lookup yields CDR1 SGHTA and CDR2 FQGNSA. The V segment lost 1 base and the J segment 8 bases; nucleotides outside the gene matches: 10. CDR3 nucleotide sequence: TGTGCCAGCAGCTTAGGCCCCAGCGGGAGAGTGTATGAGCAGTTCTTC. As protein: CASSLGPSGRVYEQFF.

The gene calls are TRBV5-1 and TRBJ2-7; D unresolved. V was cut by 7 bases and J by 0 bases, with 14 bases left in between. The CDR3 loop spans 14 amino acids. Germline assignment: CDR1 SGHRS and CDR2 YFSETQ. CDR3 coding DNA: TGCGCCAGCGGGCGAGAGACAAACTCCTACGAGCAGTACTTC. Residues: CASGRETNSYEQYF.

The chain couples TRBV6-1 to TRBJ2-3, with 8 nucleotides matching TRBD1. V was pared by 4 bases and J by 2 bases, with 8 bases of the junction left unmatched. Germline V gene lookup returns CDR1 MNHNS and CDR2 SASEGT. The CDR3 contains 16 residues. The CDR3 region is CASSALGTGPTDTQYF. The DNA of the CDR3 is TGTGCCAGCAGTGCCCTGGGGACAGGCCCCACAGATACGCAGTATTTT.

The J gene is TRBJ2-1, the V gene TRBV6-2 or TRBV6-3; tentatively, D is TRBD2 (5 bases). The CDR3 spans 16 residues. V was shortened by 0 bases and J by 2 bases, with 11 bases between the two germline ends. Germline V gives CDR1 MNHEY, CDR2 SVGEGT. The CDR3 region is CASSYSMRVPYNEQFF. The CDR3 DNA follows: TGTGCCAGCAGTTACTCGATGCGGGTCCCCTACAATGAGCAGTTCTTC.